This T cell receptor (beta chain) came from a study of CD8+ T cells in alopecia areata (dated by TCRdb to 2016 to 2018). Concerning the study at large: To study T cell clonal expansion in alopecia areata, the researchers applied high-throughput TCRbeta sequencing to both the C3H/HeJ mouse model and human patients. Amplification of TCRbeta CDR3 regions was done by immunoSEQ multiplex PCR using 35 Vbeta forward primers and 13 Jbeta reverse primers. On the human side, TCRbeta sequencing was run on scalp tissue and on sorted CD4+ and CD8+ peripheral blood T cells from healthy controls and from alopecia areata patients with either patchy or totalis/universalis disease. RNA was extracted with the PAXgene miRNA kit for fixed scalp, the miRNeasy kit for PBMCs, and the RNeasy kit for mouse skin. Clonality in the scalp was compared among normal scalp (n=4), patchy alopecia areata scalp (n=8), and alopecia totalis/universalis scalp (n=8). Study-level results and caveats: Shared TCR sequences between patients were less evident than in mice, which may be partly attributable to HLA diversity in the patient population. Unlike mouse skin, where gammadelta T cells dominate, normal human skin contains resident alphabeta T cells that get sequenced too, which complicates analysis of the scalp TCR repertoire. Higher clonality and more expanded CD8+ clones were observed in lesional scalp than in normal scalp, particularly in alopecia totalis/universalis, a finding suggestive of antigenic drive.

Lesional scalp punch biopsies and peripheral blood were collected from alopecia areata patients. PBMCs were separated by density centrifugation and stained for CD3, CD4 and CD8, after which CD4+ and CD8+ T cells were sorted on a FACSAria. As part of a multicenter biomarker study, untreated alopecia areata patients were recruited. Blood CD8+ T cells from a handful of biomarker-study patients were further sorted into NKG2D-low and NKG2D-high fractions. In the case of this clone: The antigen it recognizes is unknown. Per-base quality was not reported, and no clone a single base away is much larger than it.

The library was made by the immunoSEQ multiplex PCR assay. For TCR sequencing, RNA was extracted from every sample and reverse transcribed into cDNA to serve as template. SuperScript III was used for first-strand cDNA synthesis, primed with a 2:1 mix of oligo-dT and random hexamers. Amplification bias was assessed with a synthetic immune receptor repertoire, and residual bias was removed computationally. Under the source paper's analysis protocol: Raw reads were preprocessed for error removal, and CDR3 was defined according to IMGT conventions as running from the conserved cysteine to phenylalanine. Clonality was computed by normalizing Shannon entropy by log2 of the number of productive unique TCRs and subtracting the result from 1. Whether scalp clones were CD4 or CD8 was inferred by matching scalp TCRbeta sequences against CD4 and CD8 repertoires sorted from blood. TCRdb's version of the immuneACCESS table is confined to in-frame rearrangements and falls short of the full clone set. An unresolved V gene accounts for under half of the shortfall where checked; the remainder is of unknown origin. That table furnishes V, J and clone size, whereas the DNA furnished D and trimming. This sample is represented by about 100,000 clones; 55% to 70% of them were singletons. The ten largest clones represent around a quarter of the sample.

For CDR1 and CDR2, the germline V gene (reference sequence) lists SEHNR and FQNEAQ. Relative to germline, V is missing 5 bases and J is missing 6 bases, with 6 bases of the junction outside any gene match. Counted from cysteine to phenylalanine, this CDR3 has 16 amino acids. CDR3 DNA only is kept here, 48 bases in frame from base 1. The sequence links TRBV7-9 to TRBJ2-1; 14 nucleotides in the junction match TRBD2. The material sequenced was NKG2D-low CD8+ T cells sorted from blood. This sample's cell subset or site label indicates: sorted CD8+ NKG2D-low blood T cells. This TCR was sampled from a human donor with alopecia areata. The encoded CDR3 is CASSESGLAGANEQFF. The DNA sequence is given as TGTGCCAGCAGCGAGTCGGGACTAGCGGGGGCCAATGAGCAGTTCTTC.